This record covers a single T cell receptor (beta chain). Its antigen is unknown. The record originates from a study of T cell responses to AZD1222 COVID-19 vaccine. Overall study results and limits: After two AZD1222 doses, spike-specific TCR breadth and depth rose versus day 0.

Repertoires were generated with immunoSEQ multiplex PCR, while TCRdb's copy carries only in-frame clones and drops some. The table lists 150,000 to 160,000 clones, around nine tenths of them singletons. Pooled samples include second doses given at about 4 or 12 weeks. The CDR3 totals 16 residues. Trimming removed 7 bases from V and 6 bases from J; junction bases left unmatched: 10. The germline CDR1 and CDR2 sequences are LNHDA and SQIVND (reference sequence). Specimen: peripheral blood, collected 28 days after the second AZD1222 dose. This TCR came from an adult who received the AZD1222 COVID-19 vaccine. The V call is TRBV19, the J call TRBJ1-4, with 11 bases identical to TRBD1. CDR3 amino acids: CASTTSADRGHEKLFF. CDR3 in DNA: TGTGCCAGTACGACCTCAGCGGACAGGGGGCATGAAAAACTGTTTTTT.